These 3 T cell receptor beta chains came from one sample sequenced in a study of blood T cell repertoires in COVID-19. TCRdb keeps only in-frame clones here, not all; method: immunoSEQ multiplex PCR. The repertoire holds approximately 270,000 clones, under 85% seen once, with 0.75% to 0.95% in the top ten. The sequenced sample was peripheral blood. The receptors here all came from a human donor with COVID-19, enrolled during active disease. The donor label of this sample is uncertain.

In its sample, this clone was seen once. This chain joins TRBV12-3 or TRBV12-4 and TRBJ1-3, with D unresolved. Trimming shortened V by 8 bases and J by 4 bases, and 6 bases separated the two germline ends. CDR3 size: 11 residues. The chain's CDR3 is CASGEGNTIYF. The CDR3 DNA reads TGTGCCAGCGGTGAGGGAAACACCATATATTTT.

The chain is built from TRBV29-1 and TRBJ2-1, with D perhaps TRBD2 (5 bases). Trimming cost V 0 bases and J 12 bases, with 15 bases left between them. This CDR3 is 13 amino acids long. Germline loops: CDR1 SQVTM, CDR2 ANQGSEA. The CDR3 DNA reads as TGCAGCGTTGAAGAGTACGAGGCTCGGGGGCAGTTCTTC. It yields the protein CSVEEYEARGQFF.

The rearrangement uses TRBV30 and TRBJ1-2, with a weak D call TRBD1 (6 bases). CDR3 length equals 14 residues. CDR1 GTSNPN and CDR2 SVGIG come from the germline V gene (reference sequence). Trimming stripped 5 bases from V and 4 bases from J, with 17 bases between. The CDR3 DNA reads as TGTGCCTGGGACCGTTACGCGGGGGCCTATGGCTACACCTTC. Its protein is CAWDRYAGAYGYTF.